Given below is one TCR beta chain in context. Sequencing used immunoSEQ multiplex PCR; TCRdb keeps in-frame clones, though not all of them. The repertoire consists of more than 150,000 clones, with 70% to 85% occurring once and the leading ten covering roughly 7%. The sample belongs to a study of blood T cell repertoires in COVID-19. J gave up 4 bases and V 0 bases, and 9 bases lay outside the gene matches. This CDR3 region has 17 residues. Germline assignment: CDR1 SGHNT and CDR2 YYREEE (reference sequence). The sequencing sample was made of peripheral blood. The TCR sequence derives from a human donor in a cohort sampled during active COVID-19. The chain carries TRBV5-4 and TRBJ2-7; 11 bases match TRBD2. The DNA of the CDR3 is TGTGCCAGCAGCTTGGATAGCGGGGGGGTCCCCCGGTACGAGCAGTACTTC. Protein: CASSLDSGGVPRYEQYF.